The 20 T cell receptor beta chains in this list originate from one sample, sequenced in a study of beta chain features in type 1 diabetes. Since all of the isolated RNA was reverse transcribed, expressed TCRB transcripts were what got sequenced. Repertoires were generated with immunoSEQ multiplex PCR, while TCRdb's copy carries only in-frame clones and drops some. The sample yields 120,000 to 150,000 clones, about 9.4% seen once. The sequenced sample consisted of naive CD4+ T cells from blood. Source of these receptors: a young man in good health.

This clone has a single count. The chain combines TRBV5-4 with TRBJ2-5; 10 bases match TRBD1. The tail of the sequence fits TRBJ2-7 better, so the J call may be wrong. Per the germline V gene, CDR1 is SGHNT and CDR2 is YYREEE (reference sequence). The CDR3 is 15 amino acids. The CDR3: CASSGRDRGSYEQYF. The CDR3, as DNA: TGTGCCAGCAGCGGCCGGGACAGGGGCAGCTACGAGCAGTACTTC.

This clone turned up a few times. Here the CDR3 DNA reads TGTGCCAGCAGCTTAGGGGCCACAGATACGCAGTATTTT. This translates into CASSLGATDTQYF. This chain links TRBV7-6 with TRBJ2-3; no definite D call. Germline CDR1 is SGHVS and CDR2 is FNYEAQ. Trimming cost V 1 base and J 2 bases, with 4 bases left between them. This CDR3 is 13 amino acids long.

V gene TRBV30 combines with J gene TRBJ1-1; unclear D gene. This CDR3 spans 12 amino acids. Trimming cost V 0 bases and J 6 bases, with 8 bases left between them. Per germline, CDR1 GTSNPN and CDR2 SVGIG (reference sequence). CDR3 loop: CAWSVSDAEAFF. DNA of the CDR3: TGTGCCTGGAGTGTTAGCGACGCTGAAGCTTTCTTT.

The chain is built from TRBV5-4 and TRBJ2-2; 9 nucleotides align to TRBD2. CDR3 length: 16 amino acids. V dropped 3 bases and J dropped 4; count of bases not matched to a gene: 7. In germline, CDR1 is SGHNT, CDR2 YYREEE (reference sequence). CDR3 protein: CASSSKAGGRTGELFF. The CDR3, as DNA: TGTGCCAGCAGCTCCAAGGCGGGGGGGCGCACCGGGGAGCTGTTTTTT.

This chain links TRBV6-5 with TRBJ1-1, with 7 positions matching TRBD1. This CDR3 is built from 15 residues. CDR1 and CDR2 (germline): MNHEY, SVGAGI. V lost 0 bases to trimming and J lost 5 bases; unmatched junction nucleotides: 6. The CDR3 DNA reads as TGTGCCAGCAGTTACTCGAACAGGGGTGGGACTGAAGCTTTCTTT. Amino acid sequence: CASSYSNRGGTEAFF.

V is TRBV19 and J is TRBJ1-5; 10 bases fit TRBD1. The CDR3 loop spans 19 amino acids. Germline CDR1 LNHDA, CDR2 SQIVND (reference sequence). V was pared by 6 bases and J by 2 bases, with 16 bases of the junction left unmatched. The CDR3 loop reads CASRTPLTGGNFGNQPQHF. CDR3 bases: TGTGCCAGTAGAACACCGTTGACAGGGGGCAATTTTGGCAATCAGCCCCAGCATTTT.

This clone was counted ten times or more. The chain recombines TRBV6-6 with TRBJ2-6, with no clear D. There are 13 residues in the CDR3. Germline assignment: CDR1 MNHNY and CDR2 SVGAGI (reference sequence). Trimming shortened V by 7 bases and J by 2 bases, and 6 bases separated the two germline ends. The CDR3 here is CASILPGANVLTF. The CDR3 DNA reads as TGTGCCAGCATCCTTCCTGGGGCCAACGTCCTGACTTTC.

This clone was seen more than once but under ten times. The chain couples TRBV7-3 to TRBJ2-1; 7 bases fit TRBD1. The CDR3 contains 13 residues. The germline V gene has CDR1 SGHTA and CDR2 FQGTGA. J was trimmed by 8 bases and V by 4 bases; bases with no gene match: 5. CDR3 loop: CASSYRGSDEQFF. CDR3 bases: TGTGCCAGCAGCTACAGGGGTTCTGATGAGCAGTTCTTC.

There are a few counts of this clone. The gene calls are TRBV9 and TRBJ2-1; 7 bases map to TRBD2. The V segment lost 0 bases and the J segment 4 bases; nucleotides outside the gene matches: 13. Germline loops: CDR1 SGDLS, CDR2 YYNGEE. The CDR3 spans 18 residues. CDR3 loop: CASSVEGWRGGAYNEQFF. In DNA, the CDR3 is TGTGCCAGCAGCGTAGAGGGGTGGAGGGGAGGGGCTTACAATGAGCAGTTCTTC.

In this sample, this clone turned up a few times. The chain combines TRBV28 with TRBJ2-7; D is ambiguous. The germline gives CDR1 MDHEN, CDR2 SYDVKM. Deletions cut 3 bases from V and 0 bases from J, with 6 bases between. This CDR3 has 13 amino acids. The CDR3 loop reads CASSLGYSYEQYF. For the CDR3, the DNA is TGTGCCAGCAGTTTGGGCTACTCCTACGAGCAGTACTTC.

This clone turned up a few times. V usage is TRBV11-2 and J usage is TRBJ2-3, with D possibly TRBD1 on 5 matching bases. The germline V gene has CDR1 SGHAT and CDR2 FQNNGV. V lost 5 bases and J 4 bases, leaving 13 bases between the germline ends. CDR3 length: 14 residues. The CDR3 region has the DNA TGTGCCAGCAGCATAAGGCAGGGTGCAGATACGCAGTATTTT. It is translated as CASSIRQGADTQYF.

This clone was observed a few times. The chain's CDR3 is CASSLGTSGAPDTQYF. The CDR3 nucleotides are TGCGCCAGCAGCCTAGGGACTAGCGGGGCCCCAGATACGCAGTATTTT. The chain has TRBV4-1 and TRBJ2-3; 13 bases align to TRBD2. V was clipped by 4 bases and J by 4 bases; unmatched bases: 5. In germline, CDR1 is MGHRA, CDR2 YSYEKL. The CDR3 totals 16 residues.

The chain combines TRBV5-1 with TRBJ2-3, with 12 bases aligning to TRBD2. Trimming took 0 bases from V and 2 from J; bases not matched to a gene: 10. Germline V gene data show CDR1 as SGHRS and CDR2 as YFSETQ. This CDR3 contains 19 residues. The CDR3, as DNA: TGCGCCAGCAGCTTGGGTTTACTAGCGGGGGGCCAGAACACAGATACGCAGTATTTT. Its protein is CASSLGLLAGGQNTDTQYF.

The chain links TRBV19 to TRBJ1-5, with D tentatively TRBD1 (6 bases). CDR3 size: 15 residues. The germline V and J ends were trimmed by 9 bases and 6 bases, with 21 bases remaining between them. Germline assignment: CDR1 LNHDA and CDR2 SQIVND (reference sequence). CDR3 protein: CASLNRDGAIQPQHF. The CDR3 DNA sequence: TGTGCCAGCCTTAACAGGGACGGGGCGATTCAGCCCCAGCATTTT.

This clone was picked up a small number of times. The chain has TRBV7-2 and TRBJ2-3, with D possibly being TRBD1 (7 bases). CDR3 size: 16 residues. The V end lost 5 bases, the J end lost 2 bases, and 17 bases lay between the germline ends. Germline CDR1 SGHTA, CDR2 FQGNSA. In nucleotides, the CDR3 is TGTGCCAGCAGCCTCCAGGGGGGCCTTTACACAGATACGCAGTATTTT. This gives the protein CASSLQGGLYTDTQYF. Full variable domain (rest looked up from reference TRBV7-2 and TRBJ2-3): GAGVSQSPSNKVTEKGKDVELRCDPISGHTALYWYRQSLGQGLEFLIYFQGNSAPDKSGLPSDRFSAERTGGSVSTLTIQRTQQEDSAVYLCASSLQGGLYTDTQYFGPGTRLTVL.

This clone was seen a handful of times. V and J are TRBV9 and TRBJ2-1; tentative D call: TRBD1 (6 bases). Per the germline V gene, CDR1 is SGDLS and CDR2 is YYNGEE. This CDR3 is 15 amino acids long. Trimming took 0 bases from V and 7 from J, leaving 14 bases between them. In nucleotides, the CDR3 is TGTGCCAGCAGCGTAGAATTTGGCAGGGGAAATGAGCAGTTCTTC. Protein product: CASSVEFGRGNEQFF.

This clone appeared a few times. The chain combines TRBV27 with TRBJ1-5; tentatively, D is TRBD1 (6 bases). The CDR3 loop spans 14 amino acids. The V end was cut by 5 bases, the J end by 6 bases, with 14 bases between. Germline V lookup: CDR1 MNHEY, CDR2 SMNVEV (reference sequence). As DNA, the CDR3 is TGTGCCAGCAGTCCGGCGGGGGGCGGTCAGCCCCAGCATTTT. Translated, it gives CASSPAGGGQPQHF.

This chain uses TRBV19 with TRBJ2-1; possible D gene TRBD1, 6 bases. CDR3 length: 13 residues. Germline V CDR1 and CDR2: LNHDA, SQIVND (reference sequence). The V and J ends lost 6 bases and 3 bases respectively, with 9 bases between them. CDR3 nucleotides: TGTGCCAGTAGGGGGGCCCTCTACAATGAGCAGTTCTTC. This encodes CASRGALYNEQFF.

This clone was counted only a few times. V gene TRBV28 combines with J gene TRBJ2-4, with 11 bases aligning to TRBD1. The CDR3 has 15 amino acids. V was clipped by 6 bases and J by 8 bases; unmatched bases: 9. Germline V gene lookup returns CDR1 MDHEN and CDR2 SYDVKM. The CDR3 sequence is CASRPTGQGADIQYF. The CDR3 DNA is TGTGCCAGCAGACCCACAGGACAGGGGGCAGACATTCAGTACTTC.

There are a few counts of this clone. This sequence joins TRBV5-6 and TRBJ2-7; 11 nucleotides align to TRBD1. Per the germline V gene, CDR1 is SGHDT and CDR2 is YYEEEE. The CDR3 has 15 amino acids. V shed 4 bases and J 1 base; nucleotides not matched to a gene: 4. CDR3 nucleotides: TGTGCCAGCAGCCCCGGGACAGGGGGGTCCTACGAGCAGTACTTC. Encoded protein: CASSPGTGGSYEQYF. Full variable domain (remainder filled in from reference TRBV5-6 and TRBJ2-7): DAGVTQSPTHLIKTRGQQVTLRCSPKSGHDTVSWYQQALGQGPQFIFQYYEEEERQRGNFPDRFSGHQFPNYSSELNVNALLLGDSALYLCASSPGTGGSYEQYFGPGTRLTVT.